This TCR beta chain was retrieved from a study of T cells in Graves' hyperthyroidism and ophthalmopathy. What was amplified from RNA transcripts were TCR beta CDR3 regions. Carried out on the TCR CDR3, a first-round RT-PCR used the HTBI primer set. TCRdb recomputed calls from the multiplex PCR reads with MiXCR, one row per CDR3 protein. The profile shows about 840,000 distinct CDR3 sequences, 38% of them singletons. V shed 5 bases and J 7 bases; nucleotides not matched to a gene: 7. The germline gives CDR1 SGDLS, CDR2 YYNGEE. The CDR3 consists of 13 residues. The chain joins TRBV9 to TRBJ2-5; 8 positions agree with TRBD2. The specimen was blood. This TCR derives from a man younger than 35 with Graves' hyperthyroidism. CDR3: CASSPLAEGTQYF. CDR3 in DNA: TGTGCCAGCAGTCCACTAGCGGAAGGGACCCAGTACTTC.